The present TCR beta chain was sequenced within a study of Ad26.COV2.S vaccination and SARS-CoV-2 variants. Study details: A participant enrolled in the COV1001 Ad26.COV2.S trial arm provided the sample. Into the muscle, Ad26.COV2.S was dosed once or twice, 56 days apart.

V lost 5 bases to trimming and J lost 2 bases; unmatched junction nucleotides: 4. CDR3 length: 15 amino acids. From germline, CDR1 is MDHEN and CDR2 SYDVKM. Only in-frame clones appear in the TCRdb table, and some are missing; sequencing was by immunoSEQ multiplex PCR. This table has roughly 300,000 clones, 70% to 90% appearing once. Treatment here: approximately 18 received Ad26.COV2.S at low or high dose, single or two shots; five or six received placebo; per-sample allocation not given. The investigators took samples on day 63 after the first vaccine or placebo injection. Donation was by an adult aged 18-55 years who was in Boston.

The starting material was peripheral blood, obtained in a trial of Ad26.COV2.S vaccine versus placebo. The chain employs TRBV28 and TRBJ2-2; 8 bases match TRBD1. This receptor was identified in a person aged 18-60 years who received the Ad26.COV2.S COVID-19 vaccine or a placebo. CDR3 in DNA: TGTGCCAGCAGTGCCACAGGGGGAAACACCGGGGAGCTGTTTTTT. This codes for CASSATGGNTGELFF.